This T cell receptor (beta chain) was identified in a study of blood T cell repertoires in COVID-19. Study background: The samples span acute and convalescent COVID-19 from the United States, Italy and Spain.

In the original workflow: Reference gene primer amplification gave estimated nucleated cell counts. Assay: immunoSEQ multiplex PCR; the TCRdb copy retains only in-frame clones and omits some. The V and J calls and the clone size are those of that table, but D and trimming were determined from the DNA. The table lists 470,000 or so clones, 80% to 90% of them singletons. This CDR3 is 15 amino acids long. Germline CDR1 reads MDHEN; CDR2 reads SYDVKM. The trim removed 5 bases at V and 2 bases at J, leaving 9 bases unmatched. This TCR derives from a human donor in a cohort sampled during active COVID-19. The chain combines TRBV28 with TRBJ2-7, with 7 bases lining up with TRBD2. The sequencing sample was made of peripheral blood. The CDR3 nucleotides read TGTGCCAGCAGTCCGGATGCGGGGAGGGCCTACGAGCAGTACTTC. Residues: CASSPDAGRAYEQYF. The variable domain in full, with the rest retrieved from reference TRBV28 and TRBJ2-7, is DVKVTQSSRYLVKRTGEKVFLECVQDMDHENMFWYRQDPGLGLRLIYFSYDVKMKEKGDIPEGYSVSREKKERFSLILESASTNQTSMYLCASSPDAGRAYEQYFGPGTRLTVT.